These 30 T cell receptor beta chains came from one sample sequenced in a study of human T cells and chemical hapten exposure. MiXCR was run by TCRdb on the RACE reads, yielding one entry per CDR3 protein. There are about 55,000 distinct CDR3 sequences in the sample; approximately 9.6% occur only once, and roughly a tenth lies in the top ten. This sample's time point: pre-sensitization, week 0. The treatment: therapeutic diphenylcyclopropenone sensitization with weekly scalp DPC. Unfractionated whole blood was the source of the extracted total RNA. This specimen was whole blood, taken in connection with sensitization to the hapten diphenylcyclopropenone (DPC). The receptors were gathered from a young woman with alopecia areata. Some clones in this sample may be carry-over from other donors' samples.

This clonotype was seen ten or more times. The chain joins TRBV3-1 to TRBJ1-2, with TRBD1 matching 9 bases. CDR1 is LGHDT and CDR2 is YNNKEL in the germline V gene (reference sequence). J gave up 7 bases and V 0 bases, and 12 bases lay outside the gene matches. CDR3 length equals 17 residues. As DNA, the CDR3 is TGTGCCAGCAGCCAAGAGGGACAGGGCCTGTTATCATTTGGCTACACCTTC. Translation: CASSQEGQGLLSFGYTF.

V gene TRBV30 combines with J gene TRBJ2-3; TRBD2 aligns across 10 bases. Trimming removed 2 bases from V and 6 bases from J; junction bases left unmatched: 5. Germline V CDR1 and CDR2: GTSNPN, SVGIG (reference sequence). This CDR3 contains 14 residues. CDR3 loop: CAWSLAGGLDTQYF. Here the CDR3 DNA reads TGTGCCTGGAGTTTAGCGGGGGGCCTGGATACGCAGTATTTT.

This clonotype has a handful of counts. This chain joins TRBV4-1 and TRBJ2-7; the match to TRBD1 covers 8 bases. Trimming removed 2 bases from V and 3 bases from J; junction bases left unmatched: 3. CDR3 length equals 14 residues. Germline V gene lookup returns CDR1 MGHRA and CDR2 YSYEKL. CDR3 region: CASSQQTGGYEQYF. The DNA for the CDR3 is TGCGCCAGCAGCCAACAAACAGGGGGCTACGAGCAGTACTTC.

The genes are TRBV9 and TRBJ2-3; TRBD2 matches 11 bases. Germline lookup yields CDR1 SGDLS and CDR2 YYNGEE. The CDR3 length is 16 residues. The ends lost 4 bases at V and 0 bases at J; junction bases unmatched: 4. CDR3 loop: CASSHTSGGSTDTQYF. CDR3 DNA sequence: TGTGCCAGCAGCCACACTAGCGGGGGTAGCACAGATACGCAGTATTTT.

This clonotype has more than one count but fewer than ten. This rearrangement joins TRBV14 to TRBJ1-6, with TRBD1 as a possible D gene (6 bases). CDR3 length: 16 residues. Trimming pared 5 bases from V and 0 bases from J, leaving 11 bases between. The germline V gene has CDR1 SGHDN and CDR2 FVKESK. The CDR3 nucleotides are TGTGCCAGCAGCTCCGACAGGAGCTCCTATAATTCACCCCTCCACTTT. Translation gives CASSSDRSSYNSPLHF.

The table lists this clonotype with a few counts. The chain links TRBV18 to TRBJ1-1; tentative D call: TRBD1 (6 bases). The CDR3 is 15 amino acids. Germline CDR1 reads KGHSH; CDR2 reads LQKENI. The ends were cut back, 3 bases at V and 0 bases at J, with 11 bases in the middle. In DNA form, the CDR3 reads TGTGCCAGCTCACCGAGGACAGAGATGAACACTGAAGCTTTCTTT. It translates to CASSPRTEMNTEAFF. The whole variable domain, remainder taken from reference TRBV18 and TRBJ1-1, is NAGVMQNPRHLVRRRGQEARLRCSPMKGHSHVYWYRQLPEEGLKFMVYLQKENIIDESGMPKERFSAEFPKEGPSILRIQQVVRGDSAAYFCASSPRTEMNTEAFFGQGTRLTVV.

This clonotype has more than one count but fewer than ten. V is TRBV20-1 and J is TRBJ1-1, with D unresolved. V lost 3 bases and J lost 1, with 9 bases in between. The germline CDR1 and CDR2 sequences are DFQATT and SNEGSKA (reference sequence). This CDR3 region has 13 residues. The CDR3 DNA reads as TGCAGTGCTAGCGTAGACCCGAACACTGAAGCTTTCTTT. It yields the protein CSASVDPNTEAFF.

The rearrangement links TRBV5-1 to TRBJ2-7; tentatively, D is TRBD1 (6 bases). Germline CDR1 and CDR2: SGHRS and YFSETQ. Deletions cut 1 base from V and 6 bases from J, with 11 bases between. The CDR3 runs to 13 residues. The CDR3 sequence: CASSLSQGSEQYF. Written as DNA, the CDR3 is TGCGCCAGCAGCTTGTCACAGGGAAGCGAGCAGTACTTC.

This clonotype was detected only a few times. The genes are TRBV6-5 and TRBJ1-4; D is undetermined. CDR1 and CDR2 from the germline V gene are MNHEY and SVGAGI. Trimming pared 6 bases from V and 0 bases from J, leaving 8 bases between. The CDR3 extends over 14 amino acids. CDR3 amino acids: CASRGWSTNEKLFF. The CDR3 DNA reads TGTGCCAGCAGGGGTTGGTCAACTAATGAAAAACTGTTTTTT.

This clonotype has more than one count but fewer than ten. V usage is TRBV7-2 and J usage is TRBJ1-1; no clear D. The CDR3 extends over 13 amino acids. Germline assignment: CDR1 SGHTA and CDR2 FQGNSA. V was shortened by 5 bases and J by 10 bases, with 17 bases between the two germline ends. This CDR3 is CASSVREFMRAFF. CDR3 in DNA: TGTGCCAGCAGCGTAAGAGAGTTCATGAGAGCTTTCTTT.

This chain uses TRBV10-3 with TRBJ2-5; 10 bases align to TRBD1. The CDR3 runs 16 residues. J gave up 5 bases and V 0 bases, and 6 bases lay outside the gene matches. Germline V lookup: CDR1 ENHRY, CDR2 SYGVKD. CDR3 in DNA: TGTGCCATCAGTGAGTCGATGGGACAGGGGCTCGAGACCCAGTACTTC. It is translated as CAISESMGQGLETQYF.

This clonotype occurred a few times. The V gene is TRBV12-3 or TRBV12-4, the J gene TRBJ2-5; no definite D call. This CDR3 comprises 14 residues. Trimming left V 5 bases short and J 1 base short, with 11 bases between. CDR3 residues: CASSPLNTQETQYF. The CDR3 nucleotides are TGTGCCAGCAGTCCCCTCAATACCCAAGAGACCCAGTACTTC.

In regard to this clonotype: This may arise from a read error, as a much more abundant clone is one base away. This chain uses TRBV9 with TRBJ1-1; TRBD1 matches at 7 bases. The ends lost 4 bases at V and 7 bases at J; junction bases unmatched: 7. This CDR3 is 13 amino acids long. Germline V gene lookup returns CDR1 SGDLS and CDR2 YYNGEE. The CDR3 DNA follows: TGTGCCAGCAGCCTCAGGGGGACGGGTGAAGCTTTCTTT. It codes for CASSLRGTGEAFF.

The V call is TRBV6-5, the J call TRBJ1-5; TRBD1 might be the D (5 bases). Germline V gene sequence: CDR1 MNHEY, CDR2 SVGAGI. The CDR3 is made up of 14 amino acids. The V gene lost 5 bases and the J gene lost 0 bases, with 8 bases spanning the gap. Written as DNA, the CDR3 is TGTGCCAGCAGTGACAGCTATAGCAATCAGCCCCAGCATTTT. This translates into CASSDSYSNQPQHF.

This clonotype was recorded many times. The CDR3 is CASSLVAGGTEAFF. The CDR3, as DNA: TGCGCCAGCAGCTTGGTTGCAGGGGGTACTGAAGCTTTCTTT. The V and J genes are TRBV5-1 and TRBJ1-1; 7 bases match TRBD1. Germline CDR1 and CDR2: SGHRS and YFSETQ. The CDR3 covers 14 residues. J gave up 5 bases and V 0 bases, and 4 bases lay outside the gene matches.

Points on this clonotype: A read error is possible here, since a much larger clone lies one base away. V and J are TRBV4-1 and TRBJ1-5; 7 bases agree with TRBD1. CDR1 is MGHRA and CDR2 is YSYEKL in the germline V gene. Germline trimming cut 0 bases from V and 6 bases from J; bases unmatched to any gene: 11. The CDR3 runs to 17 residues. The CDR3 is CASSQEGLGQRGQPQHF. Here the CDR3 DNA reads TGCGCCAGCAGCCAAGAAGGTCTGGGACAGAGGGGTCAGCCCCAGCATTTT.

This clonotype came up a few times. This rearrangement joins TRBV18 to TRBJ2-5; D unresolved. The CDR3 contains 11 residues. Germline loops: CDR1 KGHSH, CDR2 LQKENI. V lost 2 bases and J lost 5, with 3 bases in between. This CDR3 is CASSPEETQYF. Written as DNA, the CDR3 is TGTGCCAGCTCACCAGAGGAGACCCAGTACTTC.

The chain couples TRBV6-2 or TRBV6-3 to TRBJ2-1; 8 nucleotides align to TRBD2. The CDR3 is made up of 15 amino acids. Germline CDR1 and CDR2: MNHEY and SVGEGT. The V gene end was trimmed by 6 bases and the J gene end by 5 bases; junction bases not matched to a gene: 9. The DNA of the CDR3 is TGTGCCAGCAGACCAGCGGGGGCAATCCACAATGAGCAGTTCTTC. This encodes CASRPAGAIHNEQFF.

The table lists this clonotype with a few counts. This sequence joins TRBV2 and TRBJ1-1; 7 nucleotides line up with TRBD1. The J segment lost 7 bases and the V segment lost 6 bases, leaving 8 bases of the junction unmatched. This CDR3 has 13 amino acids. CDR1 is SNHLY and CDR2 is FYNNEI in the germline V gene. CDR3 in DNA: TGTGCCAGCAGCTTGGACAGGACCCTTGAAGCTTTCTTT. Translated: CASSLDRTLEAFF.

This chain joins TRBV3-1 and TRBJ1-2; 9 nucleotides align to TRBD1. CDR1 and CDR2 from the germline V gene are LGHDT and YNNKEL (reference sequence). The CDR3 is 13 residues long. Trimming at V came to 3 bases and at J to 6 bases, leaving 2 bases not matched to a gene. In DNA form, the CDR3 reads TGTGCCAGCAGCCACTGGACAGGGGATGGCTACACCTTC. Its protein is CASSHWTGDGYTF.

This clonotype has at least ten counts. The J gene is TRBJ1-2, the V gene TRBV12-3 or TRBV12-4; maybe TRBD1 (5 bases). The CDR3 runs 14 residues. The V end lost 5 bases, the J end lost 4 bases, and 14 bases lay between the germline ends. Here the CDR3 DNA reads TGTGCCAGCAGTCCACTTCAGGGACGCTATGGCTACACCTTC. This gives the protein CASSPLQGRYGYTF.

This clonotype showed up just a few times. J is TRBJ1-4 and V is TRBV4-3; D may be TRBD1 (6 bases). V lost 2 bases and J 7 bases, leaving 17 bases between the germline ends. The CDR3 runs to 16 residues. The germline V gene has CDR1 LGHNA and CDR2 YSLEER. DNA of the CDR3: TGCGCCAGCAGCCAACACAGGGTTGGAGGAGGTGAAAAACTGTTTTTT. Translated: CASSQHRVGGGEKLFF.

The CDR3 region has the DNA TGTGCCAGCAGCCCAGAGGGGGACTATGGCTACACCTTC. Its translation: CASSPEGDYGYTF. This chain uses TRBV7-2 with TRBJ1-2, with a tentative D call TRBD1 (6 bases). The CDR3 is made up of 13 amino acids. Germline V gene data show CDR1 as SGHTA and CDR2 as FQGNSA. The ends were cut back, 5 bases at V and 3 bases at J, with 10 bases in the middle.

CDR3 sequence reads: CASSPLRGPTETQYF. In DNA form, the CDR3 reads TGTGCCAGCAGCCCCTTAAGGGGGCCGACGGAGACCCAGTACTTC. The V gene is TRBV12-3 or TRBV12-4, the J gene TRBJ2-5; 7 bases align to TRBD1. The CDR3 consists of 15 residues. V lost 6 bases to trimming and J lost 5 bases; unmatched junction nucleotides: 12.

This clonotype was counted between two and nine times. The gene calls are TRBV20-1 and TRBJ2-7, with no clear D. CDR1 DFQATT and CDR2 SNEGSKA come from the germline V gene (reference sequence). This CDR3 is built from 12 residues. The V end was cut by 6 bases, the J end by 3 bases, with 12 bases between. The CDR3 nucleotides are TGCAGTGCCCCCCCGACAAACTACGAGCAGTACTTC. This translates into CSAPPTNYEQYF.

This clonotype was observed at least ten times. The chain has TRBV2 and TRBJ2-1; tentatively, D is TRBD1 (5 bases). Germline V CDR1 and CDR2: SNHLY, FYNNEI. The CDR3 is made up of 16 amino acids. Trimming stripped 6 bases from V and 4 bases from J, with 19 bases between. The CDR3 DNA follows: TGTGCCAGCAGCCAAAAGGGGCAGGTATCTTACAATGAGCAGTTCTTC. Amino acids: CASSQKGQVSYNEQFF. Full variable domain (missing parts from reference TRBV2 and TRBJ2-1): EPEVTQTPSHQVTQMGQEVILRCVPISNHLYFYWYRQILGQKVEFLVSFYNNEISEKSEIFDDQFSVERPDGSNFTLKIRSTKLEDSAMYFCASSQKGQVSYNEQFFGPGTRLTVL.

This clonotype has only a few counts. The chain links TRBV7-9 to TRBJ2-7; no clear D gene. The CDR3 sequence is 14 residues long. Per the germline V gene, CDR1 is SEHNR and CDR2 is FQNEAQ (reference sequence). Trimming pared 5 bases from V and 2 bases from J, leaving 13 bases between. The CDR3 is CASSTRTGTYEQYF. The CDR3 DNA is TGTGCCAGCAGCACACGGACCGGAACCTACGAGCAGTACTTC.

This clonotype occurred many times. The chain is built from TRBV20-1 and TRBJ2-7, with 8 bases aligning to TRBD1. Trimming cost V 6 bases and J 2 bases; bases outside gene matches: 9. The CDR3 runs to 14 residues. Germline V gene sequence: CDR1 DFQATT, CDR2 SNEGSKA (reference sequence). CDR3 nucleotide sequence: TGCAGTGCCCCTGGACAGGGTCAAACCTACGAGCAGTACTTC. As protein: CSAPGQGQTYEQYF.

In its sample, this clonotype was seen a few times. This chain links TRBV3-1 with TRBJ2-3, with D possibly being TRBD1 or TRBD2 (6 bases each). V gave up 2 bases and J gave up 0 bases, with 9 bases separating them. Germline values: CDR1 LGHDT, CDR2 YNNKEL (reference sequence). The CDR3 spans 15 residues. The CDR3 DNA is TGTGCCAGCAGCCAAACCGGGGGCAGCACAGATACGCAGTATTTT. Amino acid sequence: CASSQTGGSTDTQYF.

This clonotype was counted between two and nine times. This chain links TRBV2 with TRBJ2-6; 8 nucleotides agree with TRBD1. CDR1 and CDR2 from the germline V gene are SNHLY and FYNNEI. The ends lost 8 bases at V and 8 bases at J; junction bases unmatched: 5. This CDR3 has 13 amino acids. Written as DNA, the CDR3 is TGTGCCAGCGGACAGGGTTACCCCAACGTCCTGACTTTC. This encodes CASGQGYPNVLTF.